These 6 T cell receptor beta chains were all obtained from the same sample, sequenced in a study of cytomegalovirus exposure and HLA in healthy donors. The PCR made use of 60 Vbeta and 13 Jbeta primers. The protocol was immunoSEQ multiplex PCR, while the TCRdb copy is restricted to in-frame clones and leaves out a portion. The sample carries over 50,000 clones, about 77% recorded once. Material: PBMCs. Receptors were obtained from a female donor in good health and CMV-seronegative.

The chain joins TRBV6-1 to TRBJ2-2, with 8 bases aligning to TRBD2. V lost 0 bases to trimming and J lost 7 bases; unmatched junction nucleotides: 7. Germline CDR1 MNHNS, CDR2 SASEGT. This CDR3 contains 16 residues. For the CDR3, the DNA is TGTGCCAGCAGTGAAGCACGGGGGGGCAGGTACGGGGAGCTGTTTTTT. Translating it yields CASSEARGGRYGELFF.

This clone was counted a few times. The CDR3 DNA follows: TGCGCCAGCAGCCGGACTAGCTATGAGCAGTTCTTC. It encodes CASSRTSYEQFF. The chain employs TRBV10-1 and TRBJ2-1, with 8 positions matching TRBD2. The CDR3 runs to 12 residues. Germline V CDR1 and CDR2: WNHNN, SYGVQD (reference sequence). V lost 6 bases to trimming and J lost 8 bases; unmatched junction nucleotides: 3.

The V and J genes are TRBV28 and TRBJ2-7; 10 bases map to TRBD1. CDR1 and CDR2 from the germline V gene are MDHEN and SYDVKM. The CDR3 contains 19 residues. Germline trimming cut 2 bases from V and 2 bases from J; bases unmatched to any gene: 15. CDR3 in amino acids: CASSLRVPDRGPITYEQYF. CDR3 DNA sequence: TGTGCCAGCAGTTTAAGGGTCCCCGACAGGGGGCCTATAACCTACGAGCAGTACTTC.

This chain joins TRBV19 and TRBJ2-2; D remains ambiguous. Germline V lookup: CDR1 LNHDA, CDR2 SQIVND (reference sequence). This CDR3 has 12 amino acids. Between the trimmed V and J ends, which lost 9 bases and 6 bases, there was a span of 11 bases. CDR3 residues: CASSSVPGELFF. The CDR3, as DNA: TGTGCCAGCAGTTCAGTCCCCGGGGAGCTGTTTTTT.

The CDR3 loop reads CAISIDRDYGYTF. DNA for the CDR3: TGTGCCATCAGTATTGACAGGGACTATGGCTACACCTTC. This chain connects TRBV10-3 to TRBJ1-2; TRBD1 aligns across 7 bases. The CDR3 runs to 13 residues. V lost 5 bases, J lost 3 bases, and 3 bases stayed unmatched. Germline V gene sequence: CDR1 ENHRY, CDR2 SYGVKD.

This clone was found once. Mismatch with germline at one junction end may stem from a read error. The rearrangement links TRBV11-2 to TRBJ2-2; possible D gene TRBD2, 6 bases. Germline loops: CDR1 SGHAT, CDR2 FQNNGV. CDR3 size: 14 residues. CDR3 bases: TGTGCCAGCAGCTTAGTTACGAACACCGGGGGGCTGTTTTTT. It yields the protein CASSLVTNTGGLFF.